This entry is about one TCR beta chain. This receptor's antigen is unknown. Base-call qualities are not available, and no considerably larger clone is one nucleotide away. The sample originates from a study of OX40 agonist ivuxolimab in advanced cancers. Background on the whole study: The costimulatory receptor OX40 (CD134) was targeted by ivuxolimab, a fully human IgG2 agonistic monoclonal antibody. Intravenous ivuxolimab was administered to patients every 2 weeks at six dose levels: 0.01, 0.1, 0.3, 1.5, 3 and 10 mg/kg. Among the approximately 50 dose-escalation patients, approximately 20 had hepatocellular carcinoma, around 15 melanoma, 9 renal cell carcinoma and 9 head and neck cancer. In the dose-escalation cohort, over 65% of patients were male, and the mean age was approximately 60 years, with a range of about 23 to 90. Patients were allowed to have had prior anti-PD-1, anti-PD-L1 or anti-CTLA-4 therapy, and approximately 40% of the dose-escalation patients had previously received checkpoint inhibitors. Three dose-escalation patients achieved partial responses, one with hepatocellular carcinoma and two with cutaneous melanoma. The purpose of peripheral TCRbeta sequencing was to test whether ivuxolimab changed TCR sequence diversity and led to clonal T-cell expansion. The monotherapy dose-escalation portion (N of about 57 patients) of the phase I ivuxolimab trial is reported in the paper. On the study overall, not on this receptor specifically: After ivuxolimab, more expanded clones were found on average in CD8+ T cells than in CD4+ T cells. The antigen specificity of the clonally expanded peripheral T cells was not determined. In partial responders in the 0.1-3.0 mg/kg groups, normalized peripheral clonal expansion was found to be among the lowest, especially among CD8+ T cells. At doses of 0.1 to 3.0 mg/kg, clonal expansion of both CD4+ and CD8+ T cells in blood was seen between baseline and week 6. Low levels of normalized T-cell clonal expansion were also seen in some patients who did not respond.

The trial excluded patients who had a history of autoimmune disease or who were on systemic immunosuppression. Peripheral blood for TCR sequencing was drawn from every dose cohort at baseline, at cycle 4 day 1 and at cycle 7 day 1. Samples came from an open-label, multicenter, first-in-human phase I dose-escalation trial of ivuxolimab. Adults with locally advanced or metastatic head and neck squamous cell, hepatocellular, melanoma or renal cell carcinoma were enrolled in the trial. Before TCR sequencing, CD4+ T cells and CD8+ T cells from peripheral blood were sorted into separate populations. Genomic DNA was extracted from sorted cells for sequencing of the TCRbeta CDR3 region. The immunoSEQ Assay was used for sequencing of TCRbeta CDR3 regions. TCRdb mirrors the immuneACCESS table, restricted to in-frame sequences. Some clones are absent from its copies; in checked studies, under half trace to an unresolved V gene, and the reason for the others is unknown. This sample holds roughly 67,000 clones; about 87% were observed only once. Approximately 4% of the sample is held by the ten biggest clonotypes.

From the cysteine through the phenylalanine, the CDR3 covers 16 amino acids. Only the CDR3 part of the read is kept: 48 bases, read in frame from the first base. V sheds 3 bases and J sheds 8 bases, leaving 21 bases between their ends. According to the germline V gene (reference sequence), CDR1 reads MNHEY and CDR2 reads SMNVEV. The material sequenced was CD4+ or CD8+ T cells sorted from blood, taken in a trial of the OX40 agonist ivuxolimab. In this chain, TRBV27 is recombined with TRBJ2-3; no D gene is confidently identified. This receptor was obtained from an adult with an advanced solid tumor such as melanoma, head and neck, liver or kidney cancer. The DNA sequence follows: TGTGCCAGCAGTTTTCGGCCGGCACAGCGTCCGGGTACGCAGTATTTT. Its amino acids are CASSFRPAQRPGTQYF.